This TCR beta chain emerged from a study of regulatory T cells in long-lasting Graves disease (TCRdb year 2021). At the level of the whole study: In the newly diagnosed Graves' disease group, patients had been taking antithyroid drugs for less than 3 months. Patients with persistent Graves' disease were compared with patients with newly diagnosed Graves' disease using TCR sequencing and RNA sequencing of peripheral blood. The study took place in China and was registered as a clinical trial. A total of around 35 samples were covered by TCR sequencing, comprising approximately 13 persistent and around 20 newly diagnosed Graves' disease patients. Study-wide conclusions, independent of this receptor: Persistent Graves' disease patients showed lower TCR Shannon entropy and fewer highly expanded clones than newly diagnosed patients, suggesting clonal expansion. Peripheral blood alone was examined, since thyroid tissue, which constituted the primary lesion, could not be accessed. More public clonotypes were shared among persistent patients (more than 2,500) than among newly diagnosed patients (roughly 1,000). The authors noted that the small sample size was a limitation that may lower accuracy. TRBV28, TRBJ1-2 and TRBJ2-5 were preferentially used in persistent disease, while TRBV20-1 and TRBJ2-1 were favored in newly diagnosed disease. Only the TCR beta chain was sequenced and analyzed.

Libraries were constructed by multiplex PCR. This sample was sequenced with an Illumina HiSeq 4000. TCR beta libraries were built with iRepertoire HTBI primers and Arm-PCR amplification of CDR3 regions. Before sequencing, the PCR products underwent gel purification. As for the authors' bioinformatics: Gene usage analysis of CDR3 amino acid clonotypes relied on the roughly 60 TRBV and about 13 TRBJ segments identified across samples. COPE and FqMerger were used to merge the filtered high-quality paired reads into contigs. BLAST was used to align contigs to IMGT TRBV, TRBD and TRBJ reference genes, and CDR3 was defined according to IMGT. Clonotypes above 0.1% frequency were classified as highly expanded clones. Repertoire diversity was measured by Shannon entropy, and V-J evenness by the Gini coefficient. A clonotype found in more than one individual was treated as public. Starting from the raw public reads, TCRdb applied fastp trimming at Q25, assembled clones with MiXCR and retained in-frame beta chains. For every CDR3 protein sequence, its rows merge into one entry that carries the most common genes and DNA. The V and J calls come from TCRdb's annotation, not from the publication. Here the sample has about 560,000 distinct CDR3 sequences; roughly 16% occur a single time. The ten top clones hold around 12% of the sample.

The meaning of the sample's time point label: newly diagnosed GD, antithyroid drugs for less than 3 months. For both TCR sequencing and RNA sequencing, RNA was extracted from PBMCs in TRIzol. The diagnosis of Graves' disease was made according to American Thyroid Association guidelines. The patients came from an endocrinology department in Xi'an, China. From each patient, 7.5 to 9.5 milliliters of peripheral blood was collected into an EDTA anticoagulant tube. PBMCs were isolated by Ficoll Paque Plus density gradient separation without further T cell sorting. RNA quality was checked with an Agilent 2100 Bioanalyzer and agarose gel, and concentration with a NanoDrop 2000. CDR1 SEHNR and CDR2 FQNEAQ were looked up in the germline V gene (reference sequence). From cysteine to phenylalanine, the CDR3 is 11 amino acids long. Just the 33-base CDR3 DNA is kept, in frame starting at base 1. V is shortened by 5 bases, J by 10 bases, and the region joining them spans 9 bases.

Ten or more counts support this clonotype. Its antigen specificity is not known. The input lacks base qualities; no much larger clone sits a single base away. These data were also reused for a study on T cells in Graves' hyperthyroidism and ophthalmopathy. The second publication reports: Graves' hyperthyroidism was defined as stable when no progression to ophthalmopathy occurred over 18 months of follow-up. Hyperthyroidism patients were newly diagnosed, had a disease duration of under 2 months, and were aged 18 to 65 years. Any patient with an uncontrolled infection, another autoimmune disease, pregnancy or lactation was excluded. Clinical symptoms, serum thyroxine and TRAb, thyroid ultrasound, and orbital computed tomography formed the basis for the diagnoses. The first round of RT-PCR for the TCR CDR3 was performed with the HTBI primer set and the Qiagen OneStep RT-PCR kit. Most expanded thyroid clonotypes (frequency above 0.001) were also found in blood, which suggests that blood repertoires may mirror thyroid immune responses. A model built on a 13 V-J signature distinguished ophthalmopathy from stable hyperthyroidism, reaching approximately 89% sensitivity and approximately 81% specificity in cross-validation and 80%/75% in testing. During validation, the model predicted progression to ophthalmopathy a median of approximately 7 months ahead of onset, with almost 71% sensitivity and almost 75% specificity. TCR V-J signatures able to tell the groups apart were searched for in a discovery cohort of some 97 patients, of whom more than 40 had Graves' ophthalmopathy and more than 55 had stable Graves' hyperthyroidism. Prospective prediction of ophthalmopathy was tested in an independent validation cohort consisting of some 19 hyperthyroidism patients and 15 or so patients who later progressed to ophthalmopathy. The approximately 95 discovery patients were divided at random into training and test sets in a 7:3 ratio. In addition, the study compared T-cell repertoires in thyroid tissue and in blood from 6 or 7 Graves' hyperthyroidism patients. After blood sampling, hyperthyroidism patients were treated with methimazole at a starting dose of 30 mg daily, and ophthalmopathy patients were treated with high-dose intravenous methylprednisolone. Libraries were constructed in a second round of multiplex PCR, after which size selection and purification were carried out. The libraries were sequenced on an Illumina HiSeq2000 using paired-end 100 bp reads. SOAPnuke was used to process the raw data, with reads discarded if the reads contained adapters or uncalled bases, had a mean Phred below 15, or lacked an exact constant-primer or identifier match. High-quality paired reads were merged with COPE v1.2.5, and unique nucleotide sequences were defined as clonotypes. MiTCR v1.1 was used to align clonotypes to the IMGT TRBV, TRBD and TRBJ reference segments. Analysis was restricted to V-J combinations with a frequency above 0.0001, which covered about 99% of repertoires. The TCS score was defined as the ratio of F50 (clonal expansion) to E x V (chaos), calculated using BLOSUM62-based TCRdist between CDR3 peptides within each V-J. Welch's t-statistics and random forest reduced around 550 V-J features to fewer than 15, which were used in a naive Bayes classifier (R e1071). No statistical method was used to set the sample size in advance, and investigators knew the group allocation. According to the paper, TCR Vbeta CDR3 sequencing was carried out on approximately 140 peripheral blood samples, which came from approximately 41 ophthalmopathy, around 75 hyperthyroidism and roughly 17 progressor patients.

The receptor was derived from a man between 18 and 35 years old with Graves disease. Donor details come from another sample of the same person, matched by shared clones. Recombination linked TRBV7-9 to TRBJ2-1; confidence is insufficient to name the D gene. Material: peripheral blood mononuclear cells (PBMCs), obtained at new diagnosis, from a patient treated with antithyroid drugs. The DNA is TGTGCCAGCAGCCCTCAACTGGAGCAGTTCTTC. Translation gives CASSPQLEQFF.